These 30 T cell receptor beta chains share one sample of origin, sequenced in a study of blood T cell repertoires in COVID-19. Data came from immunoSEQ multiplex PCR; TCRdb stores just in-frame clones and leaves some out. The sample records around 100,000 clones, 70% to 80% being singletons. The sequenced sample consisted of peripheral blood. Receptors originate from a man between 65 and 85 years old with active or convalescent COVID-19.

This chain connects TRBV6-5 to TRBJ1-5; a weak D match, TRBD1 (6 bases). The ends were cut back, 8 bases at V and 5 bases at J, with 13 bases in the middle. Germline-derived CDR1 and CDR2 are MNHEY and SVGAGI. There are 13 residues in the CDR3. The CDR3 bases are TGTGCCAGCTGGGGCAGGGGTGATCAGCCCCAGCATTTT. Translated: CASWGRGDQPQHF.

The V and J genes are TRBV28 and TRBJ1-5; perhaps TRBD1 as D (6 bases). CDR3 size: 15 residues. Germline V gene lookup returns CDR1 MDHEN and CDR2 SYDVKM. V shed 8 bases and J shed 2 bases, with 16 bases lying between them. CDR3: CASGTGMEGNQPQHF. The CDR3 DNA follows: TGTGCCAGCGGCACAGGGATGGAAGGCAATCAGCCCCAGCATTTT.

This clone was observed a single time. V gene TRBV6-2 or TRBV6-3 combines with J gene TRBJ2-7; perhaps TRBD2 as D (5 bases). This CDR3 is built from 16 residues. Germline V gene data show CDR1 as MNHEY and CDR2 as SVGEGT. The V gene lost 5 bases and the J gene lost 4 bases, with 21 bases spanning the gap. The CDR3: CASSPPQRTLTYEQYF. CDR3 DNA: TGTGCCAGCAGTCCCCCTCAGCGGACCCTTACGTACGAGCAGTACTTC.

The CDR3 nucleotides read TGTGCCAGCAGCTCTCGACTAGCGGGACTCGGCTACAATGAGCAGTTCTTC. Protein sequence: CASSSRLAGLGYNEQFF. The chain is built from TRBV11-2 and TRBJ2-1, with 11 bases that match TRBD2. Trimming took 4 bases from V and 3 from J; bases not matched to a gene: 8. The germline CDR1 and CDR2 sequences are SGHAT and FQNNGV. The CDR3 consists of 17 residues. The full variable domain, in which reference TRBV11-2 and TRBJ2-1 provide the parts outside the CDR3, is EAGVAQSPRYKIIEKRQSVAFWCNPISGHATLYWYQQILGQGPKLLIQFQNNGVVDDSQLPKDRFSAERLKGVDSTLKIQPAKLEDSAVYLCASSSRLAGLGYNEQFFGPGTRLTVL.

This clone was recorded a few times. The rearrangement links TRBV18 to TRBJ1-2, with 9 bases that match TRBD1. Germline V gene data show CDR1 as KGHSH and CDR2 as LQKENI. Trimming took 2 bases from V and 8 from J; bases not matched to a gene: 3. The CDR3 is 13 residues long. As DNA, the CDR3 is TGTGCCAGCTCACCAGGGACAGGGAACGGCTACACCTTC. It yields the protein CASSPGTGNGYTF.

This clone was detected only a few times. DNA of the CDR3: TGTGCCAGCAGTCGGGACAGGGGGGAAAAACTGTTTTTT. Amino acids: CASSRDRGEKLFF. The chain uses TRBV3-1 (or the pseudogene TRBV3-2) and TRBJ1-4; 11 nucleotides agree with TRBD1. V shed 6 bases and J 8 bases; nucleotides not matched to a gene: 2. Germline loops: CDR1 LGHDT, CDR2 YNNKEL (reference sequence). This CDR3 has 13 residues.

The J gene is TRBJ2-2, the V gene TRBV6-4; 16 nucleotides align to TRBD2. CDR1 MRHNA and CDR2 SNTAGT come from the germline V gene. The V and J ends lost 4 bases and 4 bases, in that order; junction bases with no gene match: 6. This CDR3 has 18 amino acids. The CDR3 nucleotides read TGTGCCAGCAGTGCGGGACTAGCGGGAGGGCCCGGCACCGGGGAGCTGTTTTTT. Amino acid sequence: CASSAGLAGGPGTGELFF.

The chain joins TRBV7-2 to TRBJ2-7, with D perhaps TRBD2 (6 bases). CDR1 SGHTA and CDR2 FQGNSA come from the germline V gene. This CDR3 region has 15 residues. V lost 4 bases to trimming and J lost 2 bases, with 15 bases between them. The CDR3 region has the DNA TGTGCCAGCAGCTCTTTATTAGCGGTTACCTACGAGCAGTACTTC. It yields the protein CASSSLLAVTYEQYF.

This clone was counted between two and nine times. V is TRBV20-1 and J is TRBJ2-7; 10 nucleotides align to TRBD2. With 3 bases clipped from V and 3 bases from J, the junction kept 8 bases outside the gene matches. This CDR3 is 15 amino acids long. Germline CDR1 and CDR2: DFQATT and SNEGSKA (reference sequence). The CDR3 nucleotides read TGCAGTGCTAGTTATCTAGCGGGGGTATACTACGAGCAGTACTTC. Protein product: CSASYLAGVYYEQYF.

CDR3 sequence: CASSPISSGANVLTF. Here the CDR3 DNA reads TGTGCCAGCTCGCCGATCAGCTCTGGGGCCAACGTCCTGACTTTC. The chain combines TRBV18 with TRBJ2-6; D remains unclear. CDR3 length equals 15 residues. Germline-derived CDR1 and CDR2 are KGHSH and LQKENI. V lost 6 bases, J lost 0 bases, and 9 bases lay in between.

The chain carries TRBV5-4 and TRBJ2-2, with 8 positions matching TRBD1. Germline V lookup: CDR1 SGHNT, CDR2 YYREEE (reference sequence). The ends lost 5 bases at V and 7 bases at J; junction bases unmatched: 10. The CDR3 runs 15 residues. This CDR3 reads CASRPTTGEDGELFF. The CDR3 DNA reads as TGTGCCAGCAGACCCACGACAGGGGAGGACGGGGAGCTGTTTTTT.

J is TRBJ1-5 and V is TRBV6-1; 7 bases are shared with TRBD1. J gave up 3 bases and V 4 bases, and 9 bases lay outside the gene matches. CDR1 MNHNS and CDR2 SASEGT come from the germline V gene. The CDR3 sequence is 16 residues long. CDR3 residues: CASSVDRARINQPQHF. Written as DNA, the CDR3 is TGTGCCAGCAGTGTAGACAGGGCGCGAATCAATCAGCCCCAGCATTTT.

This clone has a handful of counts. The chain joins TRBV27 to TRBJ2-3; 10 bases line up with TRBD1. CDR3 length equals 18 residues. J lost 2 bases, V lost 3 bases, and 11 bases had no gene match. Germline CDR1 reads MNHEY; CDR2 reads SMNVEV (reference sequence). CDR3 nucleotide sequence: TGTGCCAGCAGTTTTTCACTTCCGGGACAGGGGTACACAGATACGCAGTATTTT. This translates into CASSFSLPGQGYTDTQYF.

The chain couples TRBV7-2 to TRBJ2-1; D perhaps matches TRBD2 (6 bases). Deletions cut 1 base from V and 0 bases from J, with 7 bases between. The germline V gene encodes CDR1 SGHTA and CDR2 FQGNSA. CDR3 length equals 15 residues. The CDR3 DNA follows: TGTGCCAGCAGCTTAGTAGCGGCCTCCTACAATGAGCAGTTCTTC. Its translation is CASSLVAASYNEQFF.

The V call is TRBV7-9, the J call TRBJ1-1; no reliable D call. With 3 bases removed from V and 1 base from J, the gap between germline ends came to 6 bases. There are 13 residues in the CDR3. Looked up from germline, CDR1 is SEHNR and CDR2 is FQNEAQ (reference sequence). CDR3 region: CASSFRGNTEAFF. CDR3 sequence (DNA): TGTGCCAGCAGCTTTCGGGGGAACACTGAAGCTTTCTTT.

This chain links TRBV2 with TRBJ2-3, with D maybe TRBD1 (7 bases). V was cut by 3 bases and J by 3 bases, with 13 bases left in between. Germline CDR1 and CDR2: SNHLY and FYNNEI. This CDR3 contains 15 residues. This CDR3 reads CASSDRSGGTDTQYF. The CDR3 DNA reads as TGTGCCAGCAGTGATAGATCAGGGGGGACAGATACGCAGTATTTT.

V is TRBV2 and J is TRBJ1-1; 7 bases align to TRBD1. The CDR3 runs to 13 residues. With 4 bases clipped from V and 6 bases from J, the junction kept 5 bases outside the gene matches. The germline CDR1 and CDR2 sequences are SNHLY and FYNNEI. In nucleotides, the CDR3 is TGTGCCAGCAGTGGGCAGGGGGAGGCTGAAGCTTTCTTT. It encodes CASSGQGEAEAFF. The variable domain in full, with the rest retrieved from reference TRBV2 and TRBJ1-1, is EPEVTQTPSHQVTQMGQEVILRCVPISNHLYFYWYRQILGQKVEFLVSFYNNEISEKSEIFDDQFSVERPDGSNFTLKIRSTKLEDSAMYFCASSGQGEAEAFFGQGTRLTVV.

The rearrangement links TRBV2 to TRBJ1-3, with TRBD1 as a possible D gene (5 bases). The CDR3 spans 15 residues. The V gene's germline CDR1 is SNHLY and CDR2 FYNNEI. Trimming removed 6 bases at V and 2 bases at J, with 14 bases between. The CDR3 DNA sequence: TGTGCCAGCAGGGCGGGGGTTACGACTGGAAACACCATATATTTT. Translating gives CASRAGVTTGNTIYF.

The V and J genes are TRBV7-6 and TRBJ2-2; D gene ambiguous. There are 12 residues in the CDR3. With 3 bases removed from V and 4 bases from J, the gap between germline ends came to 3 bases. The germline V gene encodes CDR1 SGHVS and CDR2 FNYEAQ. This CDR3 is CASSFGTGELFF. In DNA, the CDR3 is TGTGCCAGCAGCTTCGGCACCGGGGAGCTGTTTTTT.

This chain uses TRBV2 with TRBJ1-4, with TRBD1 as a possible D gene (6 bases). This CDR3 is 14 amino acids long. V shed 5 bases and J shed 8 bases, with 15 bases lying between them. CDR1 SNHLY and CDR2 FYNNEI come from the germline V gene. The CDR3 loop is CASSRSGVREKLFF. The DNA of the CDR3 is TGTGCCAGCAGTCGCTCAGGGGTAAGGGAAAAACTGTTTTTT.

This chain connects TRBV7-9 to TRBJ1-6; perhaps TRBD1 as D (6 bases). The germline V gene has CDR1 SEHNR and CDR2 FQNEAQ (reference sequence). This CDR3 spans 13 amino acids. Trimming cost V 5 bases and J 14 bases, with 16 bases left between them. The chain's CDR3 is CASSQDLRDTLHF. CDR3 coding DNA: TGTGCCAGCAGCCAGGACCTCCGGGACACCCTCCACTTT.

This sequence joins TRBV28 and TRBJ1-3; a weak D match, TRBD1 (5 bases). There are 14 residues in the CDR3. Between the trimmed V and J ends, which lost 4 bases and 8 bases, there was a span of 15 bases. Germline V CDR1 and CDR2: MDHEN, SYDVKM. The CDR3 is CASSSSSKGDTIYF. CDR3 nucleotide sequence: TGTGCCAGCAGTTCCAGCTCAAAAGGGGACACCATATATTTT. The variable domain in full, completed from reference TRBV28 and TRBJ1-3, reads DVKVTQSSRYLVKRTGEKVFLECVQDMDHENMFWYRQDPGLGLRLIYFSYDVKMKEKGDIPEGYSVSREKKERFSLILESASTNQTSMYLCASSSSSKGDTIYFGEGSWLTVV.

V gene TRBV9 combines with J gene TRBJ2-1; TRBD1 agrees at 8 bases. J lost 9 bases, V lost 1 base, and 9 bases had no gene match. Germline-derived CDR1 and CDR2 are SGDLS and YYNGEE. The CDR3 runs to 15 residues. The CDR3 region has the DNA TGTGCCAGCAGCGTATCCTTGGGGACAGGTGGTGAGCAGTTCTTC. As protein: CASSVSLGTGGEQFF.

The genes are TRBV2 and TRBJ2-5; TRBD1 matches 7 bases. The germline gives CDR1 SNHLY, CDR2 FYNNEI. J lost 5 bases, V lost 6 bases, and 9 bases had no gene match. The CDR3 contains 14 residues. In DNA form, the CDR3 reads TGTGCCAGCAGGGTGACAGGGTCAGCGGAGACCCAGTACTTC. It is translated as CASRVTGSAETQYF.

There are a few counts of this clone. The rearrangement links TRBV4-1 to TRBJ1-1, with 8 bases aligning to TRBD1. Germline values: CDR1 MGHRA, CDR2 YSYEKL. The CDR3 length is 13 residues. Trimming took 0 bases from V and 7 from J; bases not matched to a gene: 1. The CDR3 DNA reads TGCGCCAGCAGCCAAGAGGGACAGGTTGAAGCTTTCTTT. Its translation is CASSQEGQVEAFF.

This chain links TRBV3-1 (or the pseudogene TRBV3-2) with TRBJ1-2; D perhaps matches TRBD1 (5 bases). The CDR3 has 16 residues. Trimming shortened V by 3 bases and J by 2 bases, and 16 bases separated the two germline ends. CDR1 is LGHDT and CDR2 is YNNKEL in the germline V gene (reference sequence). In DNA, the CDR3 is TGTGCCAGCAGCCACCGGGGGGGGTTGGCCAACTATGGCTACACCTTC. Encoded protein: CASSHRGGLANYGYTF.

This rearrangement joins TRBV19 to TRBJ1-6, with unresolved D. The CDR3 runs to 15 residues. Germline lookup yields CDR1 LNHDA and CDR2 SQIVND (reference sequence). Trimming cost V 3 bases and J 7 bases, with 13 bases left between them. CDR3 loop: CASSIPGLRNSPLHF. CDR3 DNA sequence: TGTGCCAGTAGTATCCCGGGGTTGAGGAATTCACCCCTCCACTTT.

The gene calls are TRBV9 and TRBJ2-1, with 13 bases fitting TRBD2. CDR1 SGDLS and CDR2 YYNGEE come from the germline V gene. The CDR3 totals 15 residues. V trimming: 3 bases; J trimming: 4 bases; junction bases outside the gene matches: 1. CDR3 sequence (DNA): TGTGCCAGCAGCGGACTAGCGGGGGGTTACAATGAGCAGTTCTTC. Amino acids: CASSGLAGGYNEQFF. The full variable domain, in which reference TRBV9 and TRBJ2-1 provide the parts outside the CDR3, is DSGVTQTPKHLITATGQRVTLRCSPRSGDLSVYWYQQSLDQGLQFLIQYYNGEERAKGNILERFSAQQFPDLHSELNLSSLELGDSALYFCASSGLAGGYNEQFFGPGTRLTVL.

The CDR3 DNA reads TGCGCCAGCAGCTTTGGGACAGGGGGCGAGGAAAAACTGTTTTTT. It specifies CASSFGTGGEEKLFF. The chain recombines TRBV5-1 with TRBJ1-4; 12 positions match TRBD1. The CDR3 is made up of 15 amino acids. From germline, CDR1 is SGHRS and CDR2 YFSETQ. The trim removed 2 bases at V and 8 bases at J, leaving 4 bases unmatched.

V is TRBV7-9 and J is TRBJ1-5; D possibly corresponds to TRBD1 (5 bases). The V end was cut by 1 base, the J end by 5 bases, with 12 bases between. CDR1 and CDR2 from the germline V gene are SEHNR and FQNEAQ (reference sequence). There are 15 residues in the CDR3. The CDR3 DNA reads as TGTGCCAGCAGCTTAGTGGGGGGAGGTGATCAGCCCCAGCATTTT. This codes for CASSLVGGGDQPQHF.